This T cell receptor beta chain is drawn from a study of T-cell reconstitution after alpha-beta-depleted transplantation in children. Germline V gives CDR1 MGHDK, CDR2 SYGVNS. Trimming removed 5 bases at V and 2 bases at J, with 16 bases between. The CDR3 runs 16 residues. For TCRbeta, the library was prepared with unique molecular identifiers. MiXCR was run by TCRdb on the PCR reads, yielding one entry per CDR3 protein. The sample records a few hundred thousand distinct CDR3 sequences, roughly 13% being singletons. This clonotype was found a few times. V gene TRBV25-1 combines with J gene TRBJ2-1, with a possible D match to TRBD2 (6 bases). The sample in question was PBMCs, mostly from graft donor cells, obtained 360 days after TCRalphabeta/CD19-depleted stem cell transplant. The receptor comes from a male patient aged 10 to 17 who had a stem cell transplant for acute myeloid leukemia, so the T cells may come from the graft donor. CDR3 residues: CASSHRRAGTYNEQFF. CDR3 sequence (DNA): TGTGCCAGCAGTCACCGTCGGGCGGGAACCTACAATGAGCAGTTCTTC. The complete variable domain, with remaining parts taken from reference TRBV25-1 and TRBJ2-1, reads EADIYQTPRYLVIGTGKKITLECSQTMGHDKMYWYQQDPGMELHLIHYSYGVNSTEKGDLSSESTVSRIRTEHFPLTLESARPSHTSQYLCASSHRRAGTYNEQFFGPGTRLTVL.